This TCR beta chain was sequenced for a study of cytomegalovirus exposure and HLA in healthy donors. The donors gave bone marrow, and they were healthy. Primers: 60 Vbeta forward and 13 Jbeta reverse. Assay used: immunoSEQ multiplex PCR; TCRdb lists only in-frame clones, some missing. The data show 95,000 to 150,000 clones, 78% seen once. V lost 2 bases, J lost 0 bases, and 17 bases lay in between. The CDR3 sequence is 18 residues long. Per germline, CDR1 KGHSH and CDR2 LQKENI. Concerning this clone itself: Its antigen is unidentified.

Study-wide results and caveats: With later analysis, a missense DCLRE1C variant became linked to TCR beta V- and J-gene trimming. Because they were indistinguishable, some V segments, including TRBV6-2 and TRBV6-3, were excluded. Cytomegalovirus-associated TCR beta chains were listed, numbering 164.

V gene TRBV18 combines with J gene TRBJ1-5; no firm D call. The receptor's source is a woman in her 30s in good health and CMV-seropositive. The source material was PBMCs. CDR3 bases: TGTGCCAGCTCACCAGAGCCCGCAAGCTACTATAGCAATCAGCCCCAGCATTTT. It specifies CASSPEPASYYSNQPQHF.